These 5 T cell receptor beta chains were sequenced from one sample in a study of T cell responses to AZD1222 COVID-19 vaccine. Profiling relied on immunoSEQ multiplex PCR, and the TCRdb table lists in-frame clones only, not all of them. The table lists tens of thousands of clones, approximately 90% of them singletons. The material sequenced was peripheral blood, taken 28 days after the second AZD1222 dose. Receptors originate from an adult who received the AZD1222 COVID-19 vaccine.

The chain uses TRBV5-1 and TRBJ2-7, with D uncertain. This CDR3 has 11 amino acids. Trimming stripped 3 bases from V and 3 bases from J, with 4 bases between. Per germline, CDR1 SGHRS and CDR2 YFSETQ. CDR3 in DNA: TGCGCCAGCAGCTCCAGCTACGAGCAGTACTTC. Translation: CASSSSYEQYF.

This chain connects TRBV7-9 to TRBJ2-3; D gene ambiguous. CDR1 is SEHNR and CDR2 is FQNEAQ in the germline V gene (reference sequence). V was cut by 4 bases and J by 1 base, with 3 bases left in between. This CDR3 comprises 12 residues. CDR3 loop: CASSWGTDTQYF. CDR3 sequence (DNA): TGTGCCAGCAGCTGGGGCACAGATACGCAGTATTTT.

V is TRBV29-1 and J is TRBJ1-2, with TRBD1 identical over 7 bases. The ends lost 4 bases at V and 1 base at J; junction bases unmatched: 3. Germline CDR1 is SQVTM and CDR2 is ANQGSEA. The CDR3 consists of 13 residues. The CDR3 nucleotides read TGCAGCGTTGCCGACAGGGATAACTATGGCTACACCTTC. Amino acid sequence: CSVADRDNYGYTF.

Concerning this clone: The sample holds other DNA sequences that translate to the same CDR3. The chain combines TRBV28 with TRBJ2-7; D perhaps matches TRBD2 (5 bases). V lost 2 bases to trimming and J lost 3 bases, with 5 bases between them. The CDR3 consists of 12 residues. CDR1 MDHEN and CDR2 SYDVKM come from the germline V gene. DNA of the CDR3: TGTGCCAGCAGTTTAGCGGGCTACGAGCAGTACTTC. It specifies CASSLAGYEQYF.

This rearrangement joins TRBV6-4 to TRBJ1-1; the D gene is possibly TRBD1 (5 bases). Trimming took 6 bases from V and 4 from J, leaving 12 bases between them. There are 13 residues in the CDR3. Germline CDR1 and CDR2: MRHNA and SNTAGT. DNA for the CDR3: TGTGCCAGCAGCAGGGTGCGAGGCACTGAAGCTTTCTTT. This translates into CASSRVRGTEAFF.